This T cell receptor beta chain stems from a study of T cell repertoires in cytomegalovirus infection (dated by TCRdb to about 2019). In terms of the full investigation: Alongside well-studied HLA-B-restricted epitopes, the peptide stimulations were aimed at recently identified HLA-C-restricted CMV epitopes, whose presentation resists viral immunomodulation. Because public TCR beta signatures pointed to carriage of CMV infection together with the matching HLA type, the HLA type of each donor mattered for the analysis. What the work shows at the level of the full study, not this receptor alone: Cumulative frequency of public TCR beta family members discriminated carriers of CMV infection plus the relevant HLA type in this cohort and an independent approximately 400-donor cohort. The ex vivo response was dominated by HLA-C-restricted CMV-specific TCR beta clonotypes, which also provided the single most frequent clonotype in two of eight donors.

The reads were generated on an Illumina HiSeq 1500. TCRdb reprocessing: public reads trimmed at Q25 with fastp, clones called with MiXCR, in-frame beta chains kept. Each CDR3 protein appears once, grouped with its most common genes and DNA. The sample records roughly 170,000 distinct CDR3 sequences, about 20% of which are singletons. The ten largest clonotypes hold about 25% of the sample. The treatment or condition label, as the study defines it: in vitro stimulation with specific CMV peptide epitopes to enrich CMV-specific T cells. This clonotype was picked up a small number of times. The antigen it recognizes is unknown. No quality values exist for individual bases; no much larger clone is one base distant. V lost 3 bases and J lost 5 bases, and the count of bases not matched to a germline gene is 7. Based on the germline V gene, the CDR1 and CDR2 sequences are SGHVS and FQNEAQ. Spanning cysteine to phenylalanine, the CDR3 consists of 15 amino acids. Only the CDR3 region is kept as DNA, spanning 45 bases read in frame from base 1.

The sequence came from a human donor in good health (CMV status not recorded). Some clones in this sample may be carry-over from other donors' samples. The chain couples TRBV7-8 to TRBJ1-1, and TRBD1 aligns with 9 junction nucleotides. This specimen was CD8+ T cells from cultured PBMCs, taken from culture after CMV antigen stimulation. The nucleotide sequence is given as TGTGCCAGCAGCTTGGACCGGGACAGGGTTACTGAAGCTTTCTTT. This encodes CASSLDRDRVTEAFF.